Listed below are T cell receptor beta chains from one sample, sequenced in a study of shared clonotypes between healthy human individuals. Sequencing was performed with immunoSEQ multiplex PCR; in TCRdb, only in-frame clones are kept and a portion is missing. Of some 450,000 clones listed, approximately 80% are singletons. Sequenced: PBMCs. The origin of the receptors is a woman aged 40 to 55 in good health. Some clones in this sample may be carry-over from other donors' samples. Each CDR3 is given with its conserved first and last residue. A D gene is named only where the DNA matches it firmly. A clone size is listed for some rows: how often the clone was seen (once, few, many), or a class if it is expanded.

D: TRBD2; size: .; V: TRBV28; J: TRBJ2-2; CDR3: CASSPLPLAGGPWELFF; DNA: TGTGCCAGCAGTCCCCTGCCGCTAGCGGGAGGGCCGTGGGAGCTGTTTTTT
D: .; size: .; V: TRBV27; J: TRBJ1-5; CDR3: CASSFSGPHQPQHF; DNA: TGTGCCAGCAGTTTCTCAGGGCCCCATCAGCCCCAGCACTTT
D: TRBD1; size: .; V: TRBV19; J: TRBJ2-1; CDR3: CASSPGQSSYNEQFF; DNA: TGTGCCAGTAGCCCGGGACAGAGCTCCTACAATGAGCAGTTCTTC
D: TRBD2; size: few; V: TRBV6-5; J: TRBJ2-7; CDR3: CASSLLAVPYEQYF; DNA: TGTGCCAGCAGTCTACTAGCGGTTCCCTACGAGCAGTACTTC
D: TRBD2; size: .; V: TRBV6-1; J: TRBJ2-7; CDR3: CAISETSGRYEQYF; DNA: TGTGCCATCAGTGAGACTAGCGGGAGGTACGAGCAGTACTTC
D: .; size: .; V: TRBV2; J: TRBJ2-7; CDR3: CASSRDGGYEQYF; DNA: TGTGCCAGCAGTCGGGACGGAGGCTACGAGCAGTACTTC
D: TRBD2; size: .; V: TRBV28; J: TRBJ2-5; CDR3: CASSLPGGLSETQYF; DNA: TGTGCCAGCAGTTTACCGGGAGGGCTTTCGGAGACCCAGTACTTC
D: TRBD2; size: .; V: TRBV27; J: TRBJ2-7; CDR3: CASSLRLAGGFHEQYF; DNA: TGTGCCAGCAGTCTCCGACTAGCGGGAGGTTTTCACGAGCAGTACTTC
D: TRBD1; size: .; V: TRBV5-4; J: TRBJ1-2; CDR3: CASSLAAGGKNGYTF; DNA: TGTGCCAGCAGCTTGGCGGCAGGGGGCAAAAATGGCTACACCTTC
D: .; size: .; V: TRBV4-1; J: TRBJ1-4; CDR3: CASSPAGRGGEKLFF; DNA: TGCGCCAGCAGCCCCGCGGGGCGCGGTGGTGAAAAACTGTTTTTT
D: .; size: .; V: TRBV7-9; J: TRBJ1-3; CDR3: CASSLEGGGNTIYF; DNA: TGTGCCAGCAGCTTAGAGGGCGGCGGAAACACCATATATTTT
D: .; size: .; V: TRBV30; J: TRBJ2-3; CDR3: CAWTHPHRGGTDTQYF; DNA: TGTGCCTGGACCCACCCTCATCGCGGAGGAACAGATACGCAGTATTTT
D: .; size: .; V: TRBV7-9; J: TRBJ2-2; CDR3: CASSPSNRVTGELFF; DNA: TGTGCCAGCAGCCCATCCAACCGGGTCACCGGGGAGCTGTTTTTT
D: .; size: .; V: TRBV7-3; J: TRBJ2-3; CDR3: CASSIGTYTDTQYF; DNA: TGTGCCAGCAGCATTGGAACTTACACAGATACGCAGTATTTT
D: .; size: .; V: TRBV5-1; J: TRBJ2-1; CDR3: CASSWTASSYNEQFF; DNA: TGCGCCAGCAGCTGGACCGCGAGCTCCTACAATGAGCAGTTCTTC
D: .; size: .; V: TRBV25-1; J: TRBJ2-3; CDR3: CASSESGGSTDTQYF; DNA: TGTGCCAGCAGTGAATCTGGGGGGAGCACAGATACGCAGTATTTT
D: .; size: .; V: TRBV5-1; J: TRBJ2-3; CDR3: CASSSAWDPLTDTQYF; DNA: TGCGCCAGCAGCTCCGCGTGGGACCCTCTCACAGATACGCAGTATTTT
D: TRBD2; size: .; V: TRBV19; J: TRBJ2-7; CDR3: CASSRREAYEQYF; DNA: TGTGCCAGTTCAAGGCGGGAGGCCTACGAGCAGTACTTC
D: .; size: .; V: TRBV6-8; J: TRBJ1-5; CDR3: CASSLPWGENQPQHF; DNA: TGTGCCAGCAGCCTACCGTGGGGGGAAAATCAGCCCCAGCATTTT
D: TRBD2; size: few; V: TRBV19; J: TRBJ2-1; CDR3: CASRGTGGPYNEQFF; DNA: TGTGCCTCGAGGGGAACGGGAGGGCCGTACAATGAGCAGTTCTTC
D: .; size: .; V: TRBV20-1; J: TRBJ1-2; CDR3: CSARQGWSYTF; DNA: TGCAGTGCTAGACAGGGTTGGAGCTACACCTTC
D: TRBD2; size: .; V: TRBV5-1; J: TRBJ2-1; CDR3: CASSSRLAGIYNEQFF; DNA: TGCGCCAGCAGCTCTCGACTAGCGGGAATCTACAATGAGCAGTTCTTC
D: .; size: .; V: TRBV28; J: TRBJ2-7; CDR3: CASSLVESYEQYF; DNA: TGTGCCAGCAGTTTGGTGGAGAGCTACGAGCAGTACTTC
D: TRBD2; size: .; V: TRBV14; J: TRBJ2-3; CDR3: CASSQLSSGSGIGHTDTQYF; DNA: TGTGCCAGCAGCCAACTTTCTAGCGGGAGCGGGATCGGACACACAGATACGCAGTATTTT
D: TRBD1; size: .; V: TRBV19; J: TRBJ1-3; CDR3: CASSTGTGGNTIYF; DNA: TGTGCCAGTAGCACCGGGACAGGGGGAAACACCATATATTTT
D: .; size: few; V: TRBV18; J: TRBJ2-1; CDR3: CASSPTSEGNNEQFF; DNA: TGTGCCAGCTCACCAACGTCAGAAGGGAACAATGAGCAGTTCTTC
D: .; size: .; V: TRBV10-3; J: TRBJ1-3; CDR3: CAISGTGPPGNTIYF; DNA: TGTGCCATCAGTGGGACCGGGCCCCCCGGAAACACCATATATTTT
D: TRBD1; size: .; V: TRBV2; J: TRBJ2-5; CDR3: CASSSTGVEEYF; DNA: TGTGCCAGCAGTAGCACAGGGGTTGAGGAGTACTTC
D: .; size: .; V: TRBV9; J: TRBJ2-2; CDR3: CASSVVGGELFF; DNA: TGTGCCAGCAGCGTAGTGGGCGGGGAGCTGTTTTTT
D: TRBD1; size: .; V: TRBV19; J: TRBJ1-1; CDR3: CATHNGGTGENTEAFF; DNA: TGTGCCACCCACAACGGAGGGACAGGGGAGAACACTGAAGCTTTCTTT
D: .; size: .; V: TRBV9; J: TRBJ2-7; CDR3: CASSEGTEGEQYF; DNA: TGTGCCAGCAGCGAGGGGACCGAGGGAGAGCAGTACTTC
D: .; size: few; V: TRBV5-6; J: TRBJ1-2; CDR3: CASSSDSYGYTF; DNA: TGTGCCAGCAGCTCAGACAGCTATGGCTACACCTTC
D: TRBD2; size: many; V: TRBV28; J: TRBJ2-1; CDR3: CASSPTGGANEQFF; DNA: TGTGCCAGCAGTCCGACGGGAGGTGCCAATGAGCAGTTCTTC
D: TRBD1; size: .; V: TRBV5-1; J: TRBJ2-1; CDR3: CASGGQIYNEQFF; DNA: TGCGCCAGCGGGGGACAGATATACAATGAGCAGTTCTTC
D: TRBD1; size: .; V: TRBV27; J: TRBJ1-5; CDR3: CASSLTGVNNQPQHF; DNA: TGTGCCAGCAGTTTGACAGGGGTTAACAATCAGCCCCAGCATTTT
D: .; size: .; V: TRBV7-9; J: TRBJ2-7; CDR3: CASSSNYEQYF; DNA: TGTGCCAGCAGTTCCAACTACGAGCAGTACTTC
D: TRBD2; size: .; V: TRBV2; J: TRBJ2-7; CDR3: CASSEALGLADSYEQYF; DNA: TGTGCCAGCAGTGAAGCTTTGGGACTAGCGGACTCCTACGAGCAGTACTTC
D: .; size: .; V: TRBV5-1; J: TRBJ2-1; CDR3: CASSSLSVGGDHNEQFF; DNA: TGCGCCAGCAGCAGCCTCAGTGTCGGAGGGGACCACAATGAGCAGTTCTTC
D: TRBD2; size: .; V: TRBV7-9; J: TRBJ2-5; CDR3: CASSSRASGSYETQYF; DNA: TGTGCCAGCAGCTCCCGGGCTAGCGGGAGTTATGAGACCCAGTACTTC
D: .; size: .; V: TRBV28; J: TRBJ2-1; CDR3: CASSSVGGGTNEQFF; DNA: TGTGCCAGCAGTTCAGTTGGGGGAGGAACCAATGAGCAGTTCTTC
D: TRBD2; size: once; V: TRBV18; J: TRBJ2-7; CDR3: CASSPGLAGGYEQYF; DNA: TGTGCCAGCTCACCTGGACTAGCGGGAGGTTACGAGCAGTACTTC
D: .; size: .; V: TRBV27; J: TRBJ2-3; CDR3: CASSLSGGTDTQYF; DNA: TGTGCCAGCAGTTTATCAGGGGGCACAGATACGCAGTATTTT
D: TRBD2; size: .; V: TRBV14; J: TRBJ2-7; CDR3: CASSSTSGSSYEQYF; DNA: TGTGCCAGCAGCTCGACTAGCGGGAGCTCCTACGAGCAGTACTTC
D: .; size: .; V: TRBV28; J: TRBJ2-3; CDR3: CASSPPGLPDTQYF; DNA: TGTGCCAGCAGTCCTCCCGGCCTGCCGGATACGCAGTATTTT